This T cell receptor (beta chain) was documented in a study of T cell changes during pregnancy in multiple sclerosis. Profiling relied on immunoSEQ multiplex PCR, and the TCRdb table lists in-frame clones only, not all of them. The table lists roughly 38,000 clones, around 90% of them singletons. The CDR3 sequence is 15 residues long. With 7 bases removed from V and 6 bases from J, the gap between germline ends came to 19 bases. Per the germline V gene, CDR1 is MNHEY and CDR2 is SVGAGI. The clonotype was recovered from a female donor with multiple sclerosis, enrolled in a pregnancy study. The chain uses TRBV6-5 and TRBJ2-1; possibly TRBD2 for D (6 bases). The specimen was CD8+ T cells from peripheral blood mononuclear cells, collected in the first trimester of pregnancy. The CDR3 bases are TGTGCCAGCACCCCCGACAGCCGGGGGACCAATGAGCAGTTCTTC. Amino acid sequence: CASTPDSRGTNEQFF.